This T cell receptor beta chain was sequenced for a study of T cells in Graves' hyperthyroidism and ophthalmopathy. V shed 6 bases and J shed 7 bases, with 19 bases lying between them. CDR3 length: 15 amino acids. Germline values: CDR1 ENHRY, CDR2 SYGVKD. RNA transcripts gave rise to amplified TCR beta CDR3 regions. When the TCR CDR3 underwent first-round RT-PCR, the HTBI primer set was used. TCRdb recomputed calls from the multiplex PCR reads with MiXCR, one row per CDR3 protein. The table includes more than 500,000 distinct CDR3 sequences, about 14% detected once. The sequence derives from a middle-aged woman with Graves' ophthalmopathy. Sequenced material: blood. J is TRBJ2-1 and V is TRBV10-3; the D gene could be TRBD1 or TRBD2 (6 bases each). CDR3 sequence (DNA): TGTGCCATCAGCAACTCCCCGGGGGCGTCAAATGAGCAGTTCTTC. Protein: CAISNSPGASNEQFF.